Reported below is one TCR beta chain. Only in-frame clones appear in the TCRdb table, and some are missing; sequencing was by immunoSEQ multiplex PCR. The table records fewer than 95,000 clones, 85% to 95% of them present only once. These data come from a study of T cell changes during pregnancy in multiple sclerosis. Germline CDR1 reads SGHDT; CDR2 reads YYEEEE. The CDR3 sequence is 15 residues long. Trimming cost V 0 bases and J 4 bases, with 13 bases left between them. The material was peripheral blood, obtained in the first trimester of pregnancy. The source of this sequence is a female donor with multiple sclerosis, enrolled in a pregnancy study. The chain uses TRBV5-6 and TRBJ1-1, with a weak D call TRBD1 (5 bases). CDR3 coding DNA: TGTGCCAGCAGCTTGGCTCAGGGTCGCAGCACTGAAGCTTTCTTT. This sequence encodes CASSLAQGRSTEAFF.